The source of this T cell receptor beta chain is a study of beta chain features in type 1 diabetes (dated 2018 in TCRdb). Describing the broader study: No differences in mean age, gender distribution, total cell number or subset yield were found between patients and healthy donors. A total of under 140,000,000 sorted cells were examined across all samples, and the number of cells per subset was strongly correlated with RNA yield. In the study, recently diagnosed type 1 diabetes patients and matched healthy donors were compared on the TCRB repertoires of their sorted circulating CD4+ T cell subsets. Whereas all 28 donors provided naive and central memory subsets, regulatory and stem cell-like memory subsets were isolated from just 8 patients and about 8 healthy donors.

The High Capacity cDNA Reverse Transcription Kit was used to reverse transcribe all of the isolated RNA, meaning that expressed TCRB transcripts were what got sequenced. Deep immunoSEQ sequencing was performed on naive, central memory and regulatory T cell samples, with an average of roughly 3.6 million total reads per sample. Sorted cells were lysed in RLT buffer, and RNA was extracted using DNase-treated RNeasy Micro or Mini kits according to cell number. Each cell subset was processed on its own to prevent cross-contamination, while patient and healthy donor samples were processed together. TCRB sequences were amplified from cDNA with the immunoSEQ multiplex PCR, producing 87-bp fragments spanning the CDR3 region. Amplicons were sequenced on the Illumina HiSeq platform. Turning to the authors' computational methods: PCR bias was computationally corrected using synthetic template baselines, reads within Hamming distance 2 were collapsed, and singletons that could not be merged were discarded. Reads were aligned against IMGT so that V, D and J genes, CDR3 length and insertions or deletions at six rearrangement sites could be assigned. Clonotype counts were normalized to sorted cell number within each subset before computing true diversity and Gini coefficients with the tcR R package. The overlap coefficient, calculated on TCRB nucleotide sequences, was used to measure repertoire sharing. The table was pulled from immuneACCESS by TCRdb, which kept in-frame rearrangements only. Such tables lose some clones; where checked, under half of the loss comes from unresolved V genes, and the rest has no known cause. The DNA gave D and trimming, while V, J and clone size come from that table. The sample table lists about 150,000 clones, around 7.9% of them with a count of one. About 0.5% of the sample belongs to the ten largest clones.

About this clone: No cognate antigen has been identified for it. The sample holds no much larger clone one base away, and base qualities are not on file.

Spanning cysteine to phenylalanine, the CDR3 consists of 12 amino acids. Solely the CDR3 DNA is kept, with 36 bases framed from the first base. Reading the germline V gene gives CDR1 SQVTM and CDR2 ANQGSEA. After removal of 4 bases from V and 3 bases from J, the junction retains 2 bases not matched to a gene. Each donor gave one peripheral blood draw, roughly 110 mL on average, collected into heparinised tubes. A BD FACSAria II was used to sort naive, central memory, regulatory and stem cell-like memory CD4+ T cells with a panel that included CD45RO, CCR7, CD25, CD127, CD95 and CD27. Purity was above 98% for every sorted population. Right away, PBMCs were isolated by Lymphoprep density gradient centrifugation and were stained directly, with no culture step. Samples were stained and sorted in pairs, with one healthy donor and one patient per experiment, so that batch effects were minimized. General conclusions and limits of the study: Only small numbers of individuals were included in the HLA sub-analyses, which left unresolved whether HLA type had any influence on TCRB rearrangement. A moderate but significant shortening of TCRB CDR3 length was observed in type 1 diabetes patients in all four CD4+ subsets. The naive, central memory and regulatory TCRB repertoires appeared to resemble one another more closely among patients than among healthy donors. At VDJ recombination sites, patients with type 1 diabetes made fewer insertions and deleted more nucleotides, a pattern implying thymic rearrangement abnormalities. Because cDNA was sequenced instead of genomic DNA, activated cells with high expression could be over-represented, although the groups did not differ in activation or CD3 levels. Shorter templates might have been favored by PCR, but patient and control samples were amplified and corrected together, so both groups would have been affected equally by any skew.

Material: central memory CD4+ T cells from blood. The clonotype was recovered from a man aged 18 to 29 with type 1 diabetes. This chain joins TRBV29-1 to TRBJ1-2; TRBD1 fits 7 bases in the junction. The CDR3 corresponds to CSVGGQHYGYTF. The DNA is as follows: TGCAGCGTTGGGGGACAGCACTATGGCTACACCTTC.